This TCR beta chain is from a study of cytomegalovirus exposure and HLA in healthy donors. As concerns this clone: Its antigen remains unknown.

Findings and caveats of the study: Researchers reportedly found TCR beta sequences accurately predicted most subjects' HLA-A and HLA-B alleles.

Germline V gene sequence: CDR1 MGHRA, CDR2 YSYEKL. The CDR3 runs to 14 residues. The V segment lost 2 bases and the J segment 2 bases; nucleotides outside the gene matches: 1. The study ran its PCR with 60 Vbeta and 13 Jbeta primers. The repertoire was sequenced with immunoSEQ multiplex PCR; TCRdb's copy has only in-frame clones and lacks some. The sample includes fewer than 250,000 clones, roughly nine tenths of them seen just once. Sequenced sample: PBMCs. This receptor was obtained from a boy aged 2 to 9 in good health and CMV-seronegative. The chain has TRBV4-1 and TRBJ1-2; TRBD1 matches at 8 bases. CDR3: CASSQPGGNYGYTF. In nucleotides, the CDR3 is TGCGCCAGCAGCCAACCAGGGGGCAACTATGGCTACACCTTC.